The rows below give T cell receptor beta chains drawn from one sample of a study of T-cell memory formation after mild COVID-19. TCRdb re-analysed the 5' RACE reads in MiXCR, keeping a single row per CDR3 protein. This table holds more than 400,000 distinct CDR3 sequences, 15% to 20% found once. Sequencing used PBMCs or a T cell subset sorted from them (not recorded which). Every receptor here comes from an adult woman who had mild COVID-19 (a few samples of this study predate the infection). Cell type and time point are not known. The CDR3 runs from the conserved cysteine through the conserved F or W. Fields, in order: V gene, D gene, clone size, J gene, CDR3 protein, CDR3 DNA. D genes are given only for firm matches. Clone size, where shown, is once, few, many, or a class for clones that have expanded.

v_gene: TRBV12-3/TRBV12-4
d_gene: -
abundance: few
j_gene: TRBJ2-7
CDR3aa: CASSSPRTNFYEQYF
CDR3nt: TGTGCCAGCAGTTCCCCCCGGACCAACTTTTACGAGCAGTACTTC

v_gene: TRBV5-1
d_gene: -
abundance: many
j_gene: TRBJ2-4
CDR3aa: CASSLGQAKNIQYF
CDR3nt: TGCGCCAGCAGCTTGGGACAGGCCAAAAACATTCAGTACTTC

v_gene: TRBV7-2
d_gene: TRBD2
abundance: -
j_gene: TRBJ2-1
CDR3aa: CASSEVGLAGSNEQFF
CDR3nt: TGTGCCAGCAGCGAGGTAGGACTAGCGGGATCAAATGAGCAGTTCTTC

v_gene: TRBV23-1
d_gene: -
abundance: -
j_gene: TRBJ2-1
CDR3aa: CASRTTATFYNEQFF
CDR3nt: TGCGCCAGCAGGACGACCGCGACCTTCTACAATGAGCAGTTCTTC

v_gene: TRBV20-1
d_gene: TRBD1
abundance: -
j_gene: TRBJ1-6
CDR3aa: CSAPTGFVGSPLHF
CDR3nt: TGCAGTGCCCCGACAGGGTTTGTTGGGTCACCCCTCCACTTT

v_gene: TRBV20-1
d_gene: -
abundance: -
j_gene: TRBJ2-7
CDR3aa: CSARGSGTALYEQYF
CDR3nt: TGCAGTGCTAGAGGGTCCGGGACCGCGCTTTACGAGCAGTACTTC

v_gene: TRBV5-1
d_gene: -
abundance: few
j_gene: TRBJ1-1
CDR3aa: CASSFDSYTEAFF
CDR3nt: TGCGCCAGCAGCTTTGACAGCTACACTGAAGCTTTCTTT

v_gene: TRBV29-1
d_gene: TRBD1
abundance: -
j_gene: TRBJ1-2
CDR3aa: CSISRPGGNYGYTF
CDR3nt: TGCAGCATTTCCCGCCCAGGGGGCAACTATGGCTACACCTTC

v_gene: TRBV2
d_gene: TRBD2
abundance: few
j_gene: TRBJ2-2
CDR3aa: CASSDFRGVIPGELFF
CDR3nt: TGTGCCAGCAGTGATTTTCGGGGGGTGATCCCCGGGGAGCTGTTTTTT

v_gene: TRBV30
d_gene: TRBD2
abundance: few
j_gene: TRBJ2-7
CDR3aa: CAWSAGARLAVYEQYF
CDR3nt: TGTGCCTGGAGTGCCGGCGCCCGACTAGCGGTCTACGAGCAGTACTTC

v_gene: TRBV25-1
d_gene: -
abundance: few
j_gene: TRBJ1-1
CDR3aa: CASSEEYRSGAFF
CDR3nt: TGTGCCAGCAGTGAAGAATACAGGAGTGGAGCTTTCTTT

v_gene: TRBV12-3/TRBV12-4
d_gene: -
abundance: -
j_gene: TRBJ1-1
CDR3aa: CASSPQESSNTEAFF
CDR3nt: TGTGCCAGCAGTCCTCAGGAGTCCTCGAACACTGAAGCTTTCTTT

v_gene: TRBV12-3/TRBV12-4
d_gene: -
abundance: few
j_gene: TRBJ2-3
CDR3aa: CASSLVVFGGLDTQYF
CDR3nt: TGTGCCAGCAGTTTGGTAGTTTTTGGGGGTCTTGATACGCAGTATTTT

v_gene: TRBV7-9
d_gene: -
abundance: many
j_gene: TRBJ2-7
CDR3aa: CASSPSTVYAEQYF
CDR3nt: TGTGCCAGCAGCCCTTCGACAGTATACGCCGAGCAGTACTTC

v_gene: TRBV12-3/TRBV12-4
d_gene: -
abundance: few
j_gene: TRBJ2-2
CDR3aa: CASCGEGGELFF
CDR3nt: TGTGCCAGCTGCGGGGAAGGCGGGGAGCTGTTTTTT

v_gene: TRBV7-8
d_gene: -
abundance: -
j_gene: TRBJ2-1
CDR3aa: CASSLGAGGTYNEQFF
CDR3nt: TGTGCCAGCAGCTTAGGCGCAGGTGGCACCTACAATGAGCAGTTCTTC

v_gene: TRBV18
d_gene: TRBD1
abundance: few
j_gene: TRBJ2-1
CDR3aa: CASSSGTAIYNEQFF
CDR3nt: TGTGCCAGCTCATCCGGGACAGCGATTTACAATGAGCAGTTCTTC

v_gene: TRBV5-1
d_gene: TRBD1
abundance: -
j_gene: TRBJ1-2
CDR3aa: CASSSGQGNNYGYTF
CDR3nt: TGCGCCAGCAGCTCGGGACAGGGGAATAACTATGGCTACACCTTC

v_gene: TRBV7-9
d_gene: -
abundance: many
j_gene: TRBJ2-7
CDR3aa: CASSSTAGSPSYEQYF
CDR3nt: TGTGCCAGCAGCTCGACCGCAGGGTCCCCGTCCTACGAGCAGTACTTC

v_gene: TRBV29-1
d_gene: -
abundance: few
j_gene: TRBJ1-1
CDR3aa: CSAGAGTEAFF
CDR3nt: TGCAGCGCAGGGGCTGGGACTGAAGCTTTCTTT

v_gene: TRBV12-3/TRBV12-4
d_gene: -
abundance: -
j_gene: TRBJ2-5
CDR3aa: CASRSGQTQYF
CDR3nt: TGTGCCAGCAGGTCGGGACAGACCCAGTACTTC

v_gene: TRBV6-1
d_gene: -
abundance: few
j_gene: TRBJ1-5
CDR3aa: CASTTGSPTYSNQPQHF
CDR3nt: TGTGCCAGCACCACAGGGAGCCCGACATATAGCAATCAGCCCCAGCATTTT

v_gene: TRBV4-1
d_gene: -
abundance: -
j_gene: TRBJ1-5
CDR3aa: CASSQTVGGAGNQPQHF
CDR3nt: TGCGCCAGCAGCCAGACTGTTGGGGGCGCCGGCAATCAGCCCCAGCATTTT

v_gene: TRBV18
d_gene: TRBD2
abundance: -
j_gene: TRBJ2-5
CDR3aa: CASSPQPSGLQETQYF
CDR3nt: TGTGCCAGCTCACCACAACCTAGCGGCCTACAAGAGACCCAGTACTTC

v_gene: TRBV5-1
d_gene: -
abundance: -
j_gene: TRBJ2-6
CDR3aa: CASSLEGHGDVLTF
CDR3nt: TGCGCCAGCAGCTTGGAGGGACATGGCGACGTCCTGACTTTC

v_gene: TRBV5-1
d_gene: TRBD2
abundance: few
j_gene: TRBJ2-1
CDR3aa: CASRFPPSGRAPNEQFF
CDR3nt: TGCGCCAGCAGGTTCCCACCTAGCGGGAGGGCCCCCAATGAGCAGTTCTTC

v_gene: TRBV19
d_gene: TRBD2
abundance: few
j_gene: TRBJ2-7
CDR3aa: CASSMSSGRGFDEQYF
CDR3nt: TGTGCCAGTAGTATGTCTAGCGGGAGGGGGTTCGACGAGCAGTACTTC